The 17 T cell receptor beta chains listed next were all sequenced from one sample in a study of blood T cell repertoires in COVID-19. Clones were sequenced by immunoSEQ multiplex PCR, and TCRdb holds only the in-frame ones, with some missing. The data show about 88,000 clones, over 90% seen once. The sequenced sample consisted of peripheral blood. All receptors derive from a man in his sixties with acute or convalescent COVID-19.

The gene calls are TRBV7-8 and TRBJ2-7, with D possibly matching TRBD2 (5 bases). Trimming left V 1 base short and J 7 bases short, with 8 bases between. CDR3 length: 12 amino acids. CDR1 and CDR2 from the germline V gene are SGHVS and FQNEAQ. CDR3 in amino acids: CASSLVEAEQYF. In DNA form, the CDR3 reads TGTGCCAGCAGCTTAGTGGAGGCTGAGCAGTACTTC.

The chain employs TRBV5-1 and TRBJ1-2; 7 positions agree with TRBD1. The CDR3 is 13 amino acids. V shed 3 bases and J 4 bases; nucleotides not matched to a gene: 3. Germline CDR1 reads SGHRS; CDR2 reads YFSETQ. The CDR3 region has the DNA TGCGCCAGCAGCTCCGCAGGGGGCTATGGCTACACCTTC. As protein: CASSSAGGYGYTF.

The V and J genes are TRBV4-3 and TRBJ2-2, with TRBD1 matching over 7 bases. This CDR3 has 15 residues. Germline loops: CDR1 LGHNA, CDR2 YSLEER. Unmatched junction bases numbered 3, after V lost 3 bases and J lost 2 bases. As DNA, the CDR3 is TGCGCCAGCAGCCACGGGACAGCTAACACCGGGGAGCTGTTTTTT. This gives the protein CASSHGTANTGELFF.

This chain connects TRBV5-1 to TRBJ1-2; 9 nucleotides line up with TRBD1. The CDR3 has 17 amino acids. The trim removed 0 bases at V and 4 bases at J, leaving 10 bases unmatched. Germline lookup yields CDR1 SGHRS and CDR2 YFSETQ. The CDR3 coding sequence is TGCGCCAGCAGCTTGGTCCACGGGGACAGGGAAGGCTATGGCTACACCTTC. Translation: CASSLVHGDREGYGYTF.

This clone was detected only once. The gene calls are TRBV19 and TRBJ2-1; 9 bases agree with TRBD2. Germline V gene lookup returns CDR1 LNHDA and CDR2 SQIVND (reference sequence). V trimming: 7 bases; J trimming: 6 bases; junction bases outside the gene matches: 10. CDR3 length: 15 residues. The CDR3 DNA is TGTGCCAGTACAAGGCGGGAGGGCGTCTCCAATGAGCAGTTCTTC. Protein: CASTRREGVSNEQFF.

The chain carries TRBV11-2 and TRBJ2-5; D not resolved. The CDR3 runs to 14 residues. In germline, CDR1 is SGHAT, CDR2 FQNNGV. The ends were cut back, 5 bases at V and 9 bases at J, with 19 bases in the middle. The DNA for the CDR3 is TGTGCCAGCAGCCCCGCCGGTCCCCGGTGGTCCCAGTACTTC. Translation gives CASSPAGPRWSQYF.

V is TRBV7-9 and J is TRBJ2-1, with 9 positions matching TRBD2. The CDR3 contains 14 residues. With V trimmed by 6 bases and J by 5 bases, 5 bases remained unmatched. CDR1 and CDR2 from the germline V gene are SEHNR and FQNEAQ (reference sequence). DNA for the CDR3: TGTGCCAGCAGACCTAGCGGGGTAAACAATGAGCAGTTCTTC. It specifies CASRPSGVNNEQFF. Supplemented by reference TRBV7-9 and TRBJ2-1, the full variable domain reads DTGVSQNPRHKITKRGQNVTFRCDPISEHNRLYWYRQTLGQGPEFLTYFQNEAQLEKSRLLSDRFSAERPKGSFSTLEIQRTEQGDSAMYLCASRPSGVNNEQFFGPGTRLTVL.

The CDR3 spells CATSRDLAGIWETQYF. In DNA form, the CDR3 reads TGTGCCACCAGCAGAGATCTAGCGGGAATTTGGGAGACCCAGTACTTC. The V call is TRBV15, the J call TRBJ2-5; 9 bases match TRBD2. Germline V gives CDR1 LNHNV, CDR2 YYDKDF (reference sequence). The J segment lost 5 bases and the V segment lost 0 bases, leaving 7 bases of the junction unmatched. This CDR3 region has 16 residues.

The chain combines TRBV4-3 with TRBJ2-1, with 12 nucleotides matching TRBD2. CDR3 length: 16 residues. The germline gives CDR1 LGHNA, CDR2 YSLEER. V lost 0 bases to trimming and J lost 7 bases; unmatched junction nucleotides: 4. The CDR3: CASSQDRTSGRNEQFF. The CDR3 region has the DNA TGCGCCAGCAGCCAAGATCGTACTAGCGGGAGGAATGAGCAGTTCTTC.

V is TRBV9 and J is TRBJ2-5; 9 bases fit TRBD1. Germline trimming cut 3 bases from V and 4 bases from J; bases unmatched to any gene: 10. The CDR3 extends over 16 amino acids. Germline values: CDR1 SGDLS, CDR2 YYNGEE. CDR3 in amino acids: CASSADRDREIETQYF. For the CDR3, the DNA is TGTGCCAGCAGCGCCGACCGGGACAGGGAAATAGAGACCCAGTACTTC.

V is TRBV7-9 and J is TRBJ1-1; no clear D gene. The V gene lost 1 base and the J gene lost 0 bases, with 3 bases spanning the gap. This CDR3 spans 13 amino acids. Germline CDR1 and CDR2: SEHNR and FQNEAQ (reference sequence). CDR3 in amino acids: CASSLVVNTEAFF. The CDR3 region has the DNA TGTGCCAGCAGCTTAGTAGTGAACACTGAAGCTTTCTTT.

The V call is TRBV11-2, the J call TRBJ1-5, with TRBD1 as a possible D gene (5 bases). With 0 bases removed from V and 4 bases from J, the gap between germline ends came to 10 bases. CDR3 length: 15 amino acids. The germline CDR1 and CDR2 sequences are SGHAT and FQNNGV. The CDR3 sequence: CASSLDSGLNQPQHF. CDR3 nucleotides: TGTGCCAGCAGCTTAGATTCGGGACTAAATCAGCCCCAGCATTTT.

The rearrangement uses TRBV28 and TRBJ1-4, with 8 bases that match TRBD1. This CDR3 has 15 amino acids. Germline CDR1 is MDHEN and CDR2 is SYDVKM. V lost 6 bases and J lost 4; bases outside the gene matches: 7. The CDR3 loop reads CASRGWTGSNEKLFF. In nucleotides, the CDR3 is TGTGCCAGCAGGGGGTGGACAGGGAGTAATGAAAAACTGTTTTTT.

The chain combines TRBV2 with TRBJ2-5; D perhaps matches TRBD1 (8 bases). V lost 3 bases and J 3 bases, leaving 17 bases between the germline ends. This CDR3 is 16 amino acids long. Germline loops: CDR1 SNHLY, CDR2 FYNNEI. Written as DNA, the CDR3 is TGTGCCAGCAGTGAGAACAGGGGGGGGACCAAAGAGACCCAGTACTTC. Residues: CASSENRGGTKETQYF.

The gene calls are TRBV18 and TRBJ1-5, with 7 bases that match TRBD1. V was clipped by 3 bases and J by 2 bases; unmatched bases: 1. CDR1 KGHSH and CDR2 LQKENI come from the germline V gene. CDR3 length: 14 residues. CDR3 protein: CASSPTGGNQPQHF. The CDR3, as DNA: TGTGCCAGCTCACCTACAGGGGGCAATCAGCCCCAGCATTTT.

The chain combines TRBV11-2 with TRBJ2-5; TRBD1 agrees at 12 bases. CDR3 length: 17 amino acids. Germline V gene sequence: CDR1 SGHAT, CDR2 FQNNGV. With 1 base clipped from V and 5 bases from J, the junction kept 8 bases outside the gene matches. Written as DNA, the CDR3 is TGTGCCAGCAGCTTAGGCTGGGGGACAGGGGGCCGGGAGACCCAGTACTTC. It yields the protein CASSLGWGTGGRETQYF.

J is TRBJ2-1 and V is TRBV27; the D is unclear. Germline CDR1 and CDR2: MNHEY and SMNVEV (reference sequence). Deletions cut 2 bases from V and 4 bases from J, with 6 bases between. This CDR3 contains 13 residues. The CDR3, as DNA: TGTGCCAGCAGTTTACACTTGTACAATGAGCAGTTCTTC. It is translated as CASSLHLYNEQFF.